A selection of T cell receptor beta chains follows, all from one sample in a study of T cells in Graves' hyperthyroidism and ophthalmopathy. TCRdb re-called the multiplex PCR reads through MiXCR, storing one row per CDR3 protein. The sample has more than 350,000 distinct CDR3 sequences, roughly 15% seen once. The specimen sequenced was blood. These receptors all come from a woman aged 60-75 years with Graves' ophthalmopathy. Each CDR3 is given with its conserved first and last residue. The D gene is left open where the match is weak. Clone size is given for some rows only: seen once, a few or many times, or a class if the clone is expanded.

TRBV27,TRBJ2-7,many,NA,CASSLTGRQPSYEQYF,TGTGCCAGCAGTTTAACGGGGCGGCAGCCCTCCTACGAGCAGTACTTC
TRBV24-1,TRBJ2-1,many,NA,CATSDLSLQMDEQFF,TGTGCCACCAGTGATTTGTCCCTACAGATGGATGAGCAGTTCTTC
TRBV5-1,TRBJ2-1,many,NA,CASSTRDWGSNEQFF,TGCGCCAGCAGCACCCGGGACTGGGGGTCCAATGAGCAGTTCTTC
TRBV5-1,TRBJ2-1,many,NA,CASSLVAGHEQFF,TGCGCCAGCAGCTTGGTGGCCGGCCATGAGCAGTTCTTC
TRBV19,TRBJ1-5,few,NA,CASRTSGGRDQPQHF,TGTGCCAGTAGGACCTCGGGGGGCCGCGATCAGCCCCAGCATTTT
TRBV5-6,TRBJ2-1,many,TRBD1,CASSLSGTGGAFNEQFF,TGTGCCAGCAGCTTATCCGGGACAGGGGGCGCTTTCAATGAGCAGTTCTTC
TRBV7-9,TRBJ1-5,few,TRBD1,CASSLETGVGGNQPQHF,TGTGCCAGCAGCTTGGAGACAGGGGTTGGGGGCAATCAGCCCCAGCATTTT
TRBV30,TRBJ1-4,many,NA,CAWSVERGEKLFF,TGTGCCTGGAGTGTCGAGCGTGGGGAAAAACTGTTTTTT
TRBV5-1,TRBJ1-2,NA,NA,CASSFGDNYGYTF,TGCGCCAGCAGCTTTGGGGATAACTATGGCTACACCTTC
TRBV20-1,TRBJ2-7,many,NA,CSAADGTYEQYF,TGCAGTGCAGCAGACGGAACCTACGAGCAGTACTTC
TRBV11-2,TRBJ1-6,NA,NA,CASSSVPNSPLHF,TGTGCCAGCAGCTCAGTCCCCAATTCACCCCTCCACTTT
TRBV2,TRBJ1-5,few,NA,CASSEANQPQHF,TGTGCCAGCAGTGAAGCCAACCAGCCCCAGCATTTT
TRBV7-9,TRBJ2-7,many,TRBD1,CASSLALGQGKSSYEQYF,TGTGCCAGCAGCTTAGCGCTAGGACAGGGTAAGAGCTCCTACGAGCAGTACTTC
TRBV20-1,TRBJ2-7,many,TRBD2,CSARDVRLAAFSYEQYF,TGCAGTGCTAGAGATGTTAGACTAGCGGCCTTTTCCTACGAGCAGTACTTC
TRBV27,TRBJ2-2,many,TRBD2,CASSLTPWTSGRTGELFF,TGTGCCAGCAGTTTAACCCCTTGGACTAGCGGACGCACCGGGGAGCTGTTTTTT
TRBV18,TRBJ2-7,many,NA,CASSPGAEPYEQYF,TGTGCCAGCTCACCAGGAGCGGAGCCCTACGAGCAGTACTTC
TRBV6-1,TRBJ2-3,few,NA,CASRQDASDTQYF,TGTGCCAGCAGACAAGACGCGTCAGATACGCAGTATTTT
TRBV19,TRBJ2-7,few,NA,CASSIVAGSSYEQYF,TGTGCCAGTAGTATAGTCGCGGGATCCTCCTACGAGCAGTACTTC
TRBV10-3,TRBJ2-3,NA,NA,CAIGGTDTQYF,TGTGCCATCGGGGGAACAGATACGCAGTATTTT
TRBV15,TRBJ2-4,many,NA,CATSRGGNEAKNIQYF,TGTGCCACCAGCAGAGGGGGGAATGAAGCCAAAAACATTCAGTACTTC
TRBV12-3/TRBV12-4,TRBJ1-5,few,NA,CASSLRPPAQPQHF,TGTGCCAGCAGTTTACGGCCCCCAGCCCAGCCCCAGCATTTT